Listed below are T cell receptor beta chains from one sample, sequenced in a study of neurological immune-mediated disorders. TCRdb recomputed calls from the 5' RACE reads with MiXCR, one row per CDR3 protein. This sample has about 62,000 distinct CDR3 sequences; about 3.5% occur once, and the top ten carry roughly 2.3%. Sequencing was carried out using PBMCs. The receptor source for this set is a woman in her fifties or sixties with multiple sclerosis. CDR3s include the opening cysteine and the closing phenylalanine or tryptophan.

v_call,cdr3_aa
TRBV29-1,CSVPGVAKNIQYF
TRBV7-9,CASSTGGIEAFF
TRBV5-1,CASSSGNEKLFF
TRBV6-5,CASTPIRQRVAKNIQYF
TRBV7-6,CASSLGGAGAGYTF
TRBV7-8,CASSLVGETGELFF
TRBV7-2,CASSLYINEKLFF
TRBV24-1,CATSDSPITGELFF
TRBV7-9,CASSLGTGRTDIYF
TRBV2,CASRVVGNQPQHF
TRBV7-9,CASSLAGVYGYTF
TRBV7-2,CASSLDRQPGPQHF
TRBV20-1,CSARAPTGLETQYF
TRBV3-1,CASSQVDREGEQYF
TRBV18,CASSPPADTQYF
TRBV20-1,CSAGFTRTDGKTIYF
TRBV7-2,CASSLVRFNYGYTF
TRBV27,CASRGRDRGTYEQYF
TRBV27,CASSSSFGELFF
TRBV7-2,CASSLLAGKTDTQYF
TRBV5-1,CASSHRGKQETQYF